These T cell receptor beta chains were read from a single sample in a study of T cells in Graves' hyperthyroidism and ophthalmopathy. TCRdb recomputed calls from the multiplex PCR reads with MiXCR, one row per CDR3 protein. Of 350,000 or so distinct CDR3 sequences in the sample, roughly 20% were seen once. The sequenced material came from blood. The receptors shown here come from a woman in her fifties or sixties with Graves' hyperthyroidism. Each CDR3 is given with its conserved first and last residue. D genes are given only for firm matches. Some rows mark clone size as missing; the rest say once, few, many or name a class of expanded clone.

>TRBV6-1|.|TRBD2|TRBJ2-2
CASSPTSGGINTGELFF
TGTGCCAGCAGTCCTACTAGCGGGGGAATTAACACCGGGGAGCTGTTTTTT
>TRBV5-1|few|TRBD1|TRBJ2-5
CASSTGQEETQYF
TGCGCCAGCAGCACGGGACAGGAAGAGACCCAGTACTTC
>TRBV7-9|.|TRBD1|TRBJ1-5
CASSLSGGRFQPQHF
TGTGCCAGCAGCTTATCAGGGGGTAGGTTTCAGCCCCAGCATTTT
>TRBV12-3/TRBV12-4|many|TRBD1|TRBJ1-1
CASSPNPGQGSSEAFF
TGTGCCAGCAGTCCTAACCCGGGACAGGGGTCTTCTGAAGCTTTCTTT
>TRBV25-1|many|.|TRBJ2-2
CASSDGTEAGELFF
TGTGCCAGCAGTGATGGGACCGAGGCTGGGGAGCTGTTTTTT
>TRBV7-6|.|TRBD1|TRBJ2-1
CASSLEQGPFYNEQFF
TGTGCCAGCAGCTTAGAACAGGGGCCCTTCTACAATGAGCAGTTCTTC
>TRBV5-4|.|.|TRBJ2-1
CASSRGSGGVSYNEQFF
TGTGCCAGCAGCAGGGGGTCGGGCGGGGTCTCCTACAATGAGCAGTTCTTC
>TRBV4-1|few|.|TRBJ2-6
CASSQDQIKSGANVLTF
TGCGCCAGCAGCCAAGACCAAATCAAATCTGGGGCCAACGTCCTGACTTTC
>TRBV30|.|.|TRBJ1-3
CAWVENTIYF
TGTGCCTGGGTTGAAAACACCATATATTTT
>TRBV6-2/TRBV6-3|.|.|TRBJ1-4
CASLATNNEKLFF
TGTGCCAGCCTGGCGACCAACAATGAAAAACTGTTTTTT
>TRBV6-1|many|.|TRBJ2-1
CASLYTPGHRRGNEQFF
TGTGCCAGCCTGTACACTCCGGGACACCGAAGGGGGAATGAGCAGTTCTTC
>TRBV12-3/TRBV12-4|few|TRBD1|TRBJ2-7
CASSRGQLYEQYF
TGTGCCAGCAGTAGGGGACAGCTCTACGAGCAGTACTTC
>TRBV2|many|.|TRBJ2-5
CASSVGETQYF
TGTGCCAGCAGTGTGGGGGAGACCCAGTACTTC
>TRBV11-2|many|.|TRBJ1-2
CASSASSHGYTF
TGTGCCAGCAGCGCTTCAAGTCATGGCTACACCTTC
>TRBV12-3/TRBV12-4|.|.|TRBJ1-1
CASSLYQRDTEAFF
TGTGCCAGCAGTTTATATCAGAGAGACACTGAAGCTTTCTTT
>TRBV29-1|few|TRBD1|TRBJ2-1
CSGRQGEYNEQFF
TGCAGCGGCCGACAGGGGGAGTACAATGAGCAGTTCTTC
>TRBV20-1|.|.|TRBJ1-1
CSARDSAANTEAFF
TGCAGTGCTAGAGATTCCGCAGCGAACACTGAAGCTTTCTTT
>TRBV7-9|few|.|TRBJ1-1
CASSSILQEAFF
TGTGCCAGCAGCTCAATTCTTCAGGAAGCTTTCTTT
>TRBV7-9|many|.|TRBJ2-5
CASNERGQETQYF
TGTGCCAGCAACGAGAGGGGGCAAGAGACCCAGTACTTC
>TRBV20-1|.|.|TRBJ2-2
CSAVQGSATGELFF
TGCAGTGCTGTACAGGGATCGGCGACCGGGGAGCTGTTTTTT
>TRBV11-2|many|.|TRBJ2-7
CASSKAGTLAYEQYF
TGTGCCAGCAGCAAGGCCGGGACGTTAGCCTACGAGCAGTACTTC
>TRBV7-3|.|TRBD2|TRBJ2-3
CASSLVAGGPGSTDTQYF
TGTGCCAGCAGCTTAGTGGCGGGAGGGCCAGGGAGCACAGATACGCAGTATTTT
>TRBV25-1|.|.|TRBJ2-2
CATHSRGTNTGELFF
TGTGCCACTCACTCGAGGGGTACGAACACCGGGGAGCTGTTTTTT
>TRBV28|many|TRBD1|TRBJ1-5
CASSEVWGYGRGFNQPQHF
TGTGCCAGCAGCGAAGTTTGGGGTTATGGCAGGGGGTTCAATCAGCCCCAGCATTTT
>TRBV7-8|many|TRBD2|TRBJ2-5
CASSLDPSGSYQETQYF
TGTGCCAGCAGCTTAGATCCTAGCGGGAGTTACCAAGAGACCCAGTACTTC
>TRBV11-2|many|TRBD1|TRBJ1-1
CASSLVGTGEAFF
TGTGCCAGCAGCTTAGTTGGGACAGGCGAAGCTTTCTTT
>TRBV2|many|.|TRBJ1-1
CASSVTENTEAFF
TGTGCCAGCAGTGTCACGGAGAACACTGAAGCTTTCTTT
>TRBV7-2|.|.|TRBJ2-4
CASSSRVHSHIQYF
TGTGCCAGCAGCTCCCGGGTCCACTCCCACATTCAGTACTTC
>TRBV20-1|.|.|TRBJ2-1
CSARFGQSHEQFF
TGCAGTGCTAGATTCGGACAAAGTCATGAGCAGTTCTTC
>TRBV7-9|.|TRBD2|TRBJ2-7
CASSQETSGTNEQYF
TGTGCCAGCAGCCAAGAGACTAGCGGGACCAACGAGCAGTACTTC
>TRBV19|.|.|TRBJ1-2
CASSGPGQANYGYTF
TGTGCCAGTAGCGGACCAGGGCAAGCTAACTATGGCTACACCTTC
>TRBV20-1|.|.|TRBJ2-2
CSARVLNTGELFF
TGCAGTGCTAGAGTCCTGAACACCGGGGAGCTGTTTTTT
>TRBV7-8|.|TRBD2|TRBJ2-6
CASSSGGGVGPSGANVLTF
TGTGCCAGCAGCTCCGGGGGGGGAGTGGGACCCTCTGGGGCCAACGTCCTGACTTTC
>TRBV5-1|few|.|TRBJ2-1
CASSWAGSVDNEQFF
TGCGCCAGCAGCTGGGCGGGGTCGGTCGACAATGAGCAGTTCTTC
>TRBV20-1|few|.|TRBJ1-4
CSAIDATNEKLFF
TGCAGTGCTATCGATGCAACTAATGAAAAACTGTTTTTT
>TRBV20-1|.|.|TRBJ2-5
CSAQRTAAETQYF
TGCAGTGCTCAAAGGACTGCGGCGGAGACCCAGTACTTC
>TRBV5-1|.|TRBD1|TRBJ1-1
CASSFGGTGGMNTEAFF
TGCGCCAGCAGCTTTGGGGGGACAGGGGGCATGAACACTGAAGCTTTCTTT
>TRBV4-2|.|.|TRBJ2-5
CASSQDLVTQYF
TGTGCCAGCAGCCAAGACCTCGTCACCCAGTACTTC
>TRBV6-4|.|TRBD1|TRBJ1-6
CASSLTGQTNSPLHF
TGTGCCAGCAGCCTAACGGGACAGACTAATTCACCCCTCCACTTT
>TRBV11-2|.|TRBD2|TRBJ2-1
CASSLVVTSGRTGQFF
TGTGCCAGCAGCTTAGTGGTCACTAGCGGGAGAACTGGGCAGTTCTTC
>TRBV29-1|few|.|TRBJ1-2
CSVAPVTARYGYTF
TGCAGCGTTGCCCCGGTGACAGCACGCTATGGCTACACCTTC
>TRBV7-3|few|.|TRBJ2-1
CASSFSQNNEQFF
TGTGCCAGCAGCTTCTCACAGAACAATGAGCAGTTCTTC
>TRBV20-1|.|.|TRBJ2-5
CSARRGDQETQYF
TGCAGTGCGCGAAGGGGGGACCAAGAGACCCAGTACTTC
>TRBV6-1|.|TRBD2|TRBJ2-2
CASSPGSGRASDGELFF
TGTGCCAGCAGCCCGGGGAGCGGGAGGGCTAGTGACGGGGAGCTGTTTTTT
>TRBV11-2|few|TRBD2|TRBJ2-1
CASSPGLAGPSYSYNEQFF
TGTGCCAGTAGTCCTGGACTAGCGGGACCCTCTTACTCCTACAATGAGCAGTTCTTC
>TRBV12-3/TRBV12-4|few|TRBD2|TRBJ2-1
CASSPQREWDEQFF
TGTGCCAGCAGTCCTCAGCGGGAGTGGGATGAGCAGTTCTTC
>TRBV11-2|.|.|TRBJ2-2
CASSLGVYTGELFF
TGTGCCAGCAGCTTAGGGGTGTACACCGGGGAGCTGTTTTTT
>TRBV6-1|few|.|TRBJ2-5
CASSARSLRGETQYF
TGTGCCAGCAGTGCCCGATCGCTCCGCGGGGAGACCCAGTACTTC
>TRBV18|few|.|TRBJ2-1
CASSGEGDGSYNEQFF
TGTGCCAGCTCCGGCGAGGGGGATGGCTCCTACAATGAGCAGTTCTTC
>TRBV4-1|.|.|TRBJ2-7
CASSQDALARGGEQYF
TGCGCCAGCAGCCAAGACGCCTTGGCCAGGGGTGGCGAGCAGTACTTC
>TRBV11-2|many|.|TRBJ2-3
CASSLESVFRRPSTDTQYF
TGTGCCAGCAGCTTAGAATCAGTTTTCCGACGGCCTAGCACAGATACGCAGTATTTT
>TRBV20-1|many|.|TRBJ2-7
CSAREAGSYEQYF
TGCAGTGCTAGAGAGGCAGGGTCCTACGAGCAGTACTTC
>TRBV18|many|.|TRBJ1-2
CASSPEDGFYGYTF
TGTGCCAGCTCACCAGAGGACGGCTTCTATGGCTACACCTTC
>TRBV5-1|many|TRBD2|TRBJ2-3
CASSGTGGTDTQYF
TGCGCCAGCAGCGGGACCGGGGGGACAGATACGCAGTATTTT
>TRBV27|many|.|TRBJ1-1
CASSLARNMNTEAFF
TGTGCCAGCAGTTTGGCGCGTAACATGAACACTGAAGCTTTCTTT
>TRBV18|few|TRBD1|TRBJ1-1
CASSPPLTGGTEAFF
TGTGCCAGCTCACCACCACTTACAGGGGGCACTGAAGCTTTCTTT
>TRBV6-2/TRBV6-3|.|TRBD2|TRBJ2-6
CASSRGLAGTGANVLTF
TGTGCCAGCAGCAGAGGACTAGCGGGCACTGGGGCCAACGTCCTGACTTTC
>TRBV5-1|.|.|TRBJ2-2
CASSLAGAERAGELFF
TGCGCCAGCAGCTTGGCCGGGGCGGAAAGAGCCGGGGAGCTGTTTTTT